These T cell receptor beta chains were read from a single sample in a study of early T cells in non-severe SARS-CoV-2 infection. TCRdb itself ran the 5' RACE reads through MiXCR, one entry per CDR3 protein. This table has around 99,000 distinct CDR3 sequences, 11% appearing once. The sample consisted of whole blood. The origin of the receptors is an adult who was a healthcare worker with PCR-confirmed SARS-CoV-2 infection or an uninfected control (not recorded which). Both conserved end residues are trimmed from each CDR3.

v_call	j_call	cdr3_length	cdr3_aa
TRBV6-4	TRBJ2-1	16	ASEPGLAFPLSYNEQF
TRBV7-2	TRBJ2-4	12	ASSLWDIKNIQY
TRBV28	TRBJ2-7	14	ASPNFPGTGKDEQY
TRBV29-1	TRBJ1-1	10	SGTTVGTEAF
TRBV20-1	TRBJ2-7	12	SAIPGLDKYEQY
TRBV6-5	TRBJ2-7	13	ASSYLAGAGYEQY
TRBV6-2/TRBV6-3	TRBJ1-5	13	ASSYGGQWDQPQH
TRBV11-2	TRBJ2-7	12	ASSSAGTAKRQY
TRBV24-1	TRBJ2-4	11	ATSTPRGDIQY
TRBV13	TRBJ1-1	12	ASSLGAGNTEAF